This T cell receptor (beta chain) came from a study of T cell repertoires in cytomegalovirus infection. TCRdb processed the reads anew with MiXCR; each CDR3 protein has one entry. The data show fewer than 550,000 distinct CDR3 sequences, approximately 15% seen once. This clonotype was seen more than once but under ten times. The receptor comes from a human donor in good health (CMV status not recorded). Some clones in this sample may be carry-over from other donors' samples. Input material: CD8+ T cells from PBMCs.

The CDR3 nucleotides are TGTGCCAGCACCGACGGGGGGGCTTGGCAGCCCCAGCATTTT. This translates into CASTDGGAWQPQHF. This chain connects TRBV6-6 to TRBJ1-5, with D tentatively TRBD1 (6 bases). The CDR3 extends over 14 amino acids. V was pared by 7 bases and J by 7 bases, with 17 bases between. CDR1 is MNHNY and CDR2 is SVGAGI in the germline V gene (reference sequence).